This T cell receptor beta chain was found in a study of T cells in Graves' hyperthyroidism and ophthalmopathy. This clonotype was found once. Its antigen remains unidentified. Since a much larger clone is just one base distant, this may be a read error. Germline V gene data show CDR1 as MNHEY and CDR2 as SVGAGI. There are 15 residues in the CDR3. Clinical symptoms, serum thyroxine and TRAb, thyroid ultrasound and orbital computed tomography together formed the diagnostic basis. The source material, RNA transcripts, was used to amplify TCR beta CDR3 regions. Carried out on the TCR CDR3, a first-round RT-PCR used the HTBI primer set. TCRdb itself ran the multiplex PCR reads through MiXCR, one entry per CDR3 protein. Of 450,000 to 700,000 distinct CDR3 sequences in the sample, roughly 50% were seen once. Broader study findings: Ophthalmopathy was distinguished from stable hyperthyroidism by 13 V-J signatures. Blood also carried most thyroid clonotypes expanded above 0.001. Ophthalmopathy was model-predicted a median roughly 6.3 months pre-onset.

The chain joins TRBV6-5 to TRBJ1-1; 8 nucleotides align to TRBD1. Sequenced sample: peripheral blood or thyroid tissue (not recorded which). This TCR came from a woman under 30 with Graves' hyperthyroidism. The CDR3 loop is CSSSYSGTGGTEAFF. The CDR3, as DNA: TGTTCCAGCAGTTACTCGGGTACAGGGGGGACTGAAGCTTTCTTT.